The 21 T cell receptor beta chains below were found in one sample sequenced in a study of human T cells and chemical hapten exposure. Using its own MiXCR run on the RACE reads, TCRdb lists one record per CDR3 protein. The data contain about 120,000 distinct CDR3 sequences, 9.5% to 13% of them singletons. The time point was: patch test 1, 2 weeks after DPC sensitization. Indicated treatment: therapeutic diphenylcyclopropenone sensitization with weekly scalp DPC. Sequencing used whole blood, obtained in connection with sensitization to the hapten diphenylcyclopropenone (DPC). The receptors here all came from a woman aged 50 to 60 with alopecia areata. Some clones in this sample may be carry-over from other donors' samples.

J is TRBJ1-2 and V is TRBV7-2, with D hard to call. Trimming cost V 0 bases and J 8 bases, with 16 bases left between them. This CDR3 region has 15 residues. Germline CDR1 and CDR2: SGHTA and FQGNSA. CDR3 DNA: TGTGCCAGCAGCTTAGCGCTTAGAGGAACTGGCGGCTACACCTTC. Translating it yields CASSLALRGTGGYTF.

This clonotype has only a few counts. V is TRBV20-1 and J is TRBJ1-5, with 10 bases matching TRBD1. CDR3 size: 18 residues. The germline gives CDR1 DFQATT, CDR2 SNEGSKA (reference sequence). V lost 6 bases and J lost 2; bases outside the gene matches: 16. The CDR3 loop reads CSAIYRRDRGFGNQPQHF. CDR3 in DNA: TGCAGTGCAATTTACCGCCGGGACAGGGGTTTCGGCAATCAGCCCCAGCATTTT.

The CDR3 here is CASSDSLPNEQFF. For the CDR3, the DNA is TGTGCCAGTAGCGACAGTCTACCCAATGAGCAGTTCTTC. The chain employs TRBV19 and TRBJ2-1, with D perhaps TRBD1 (5 bases). Trimming cost V 6 bases and J 6 bases, with 12 bases left between them. Germline CDR1 reads LNHDA; CDR2 reads SQIVND (reference sequence). The CDR3 runs to 13 residues.

The V call is TRBV6-5, the J call TRBJ2-7, with D unclear. Germline loops: CDR1 MNHEY, CDR2 SVGAGI. The CDR3 runs 11 residues. Trimming removed 8 bases at V and 7 bases at J, with 12 bases between. This chain's CDR3 is CASCHLLEQYF. Here the CDR3 DNA reads TGTGCCAGCTGTCATCTGTTGGAGCAGTACTTC.

This sequence joins TRBV2 and TRBJ1-6, with D possibly being TRBD1 (6 bases). V was clipped by 6 bases and J by 8 bases, with 11 bases between them. Germline V CDR1 and CDR2: SNHLY, FYNNEI. CDR3 length: 13 residues. The CDR3 sequence: CASRTYRDSPLHF. CDR3 DNA: TGTGCCAGCAGGACATACAGGGATTCACCCCTCCACTTT.

The chain links TRBV20-1 to TRBJ1-1, with 7 bases that match TRBD1. The germline gives CDR1 DFQATT, CDR2 SNEGSKA (reference sequence). J was trimmed by 4 bases and V by 6 bases; bases with no gene match: 8. The CDR3 runs 13 residues. The DNA for the CDR3 is TGCAGTGCGAGACAGGGAGGAGGCACTGAAGCTTTCTTT. It encodes CSARQGGGTEAFF.

There are many counts of this clonotype. The genes are TRBV10-3 and TRBJ2-7; no clear D. This CDR3 comprises 15 residues. V was trimmed by 0 bases and J by 2 bases, leaving 11 bases between them. Germline-derived CDR1 and CDR2 are ENHRY and SYGVKD. This CDR3 is CAISESNIGAYEQYF. CDR3 bases: TGTGCCATCAGTGAGTCGAATATCGGAGCCTACGAGCAGTACTTC.

This clonotype was counted at least ten times. This chain connects TRBV6-5 to TRBJ1-5; a possible D gene is TRBD1 (5 bases). CDR1 is MNHEY and CDR2 is SVGAGI in the germline V gene. The CDR3 length is 14 residues. V was trimmed by 3 bases and J by 6 bases, leaving 12 bases between them. CDR3 sequence: CASSYDWGSQPQHF. The CDR3 DNA reads TGTGCCAGCAGTTATGACTGGGGGAGTCAGCCCCAGCATTTT.

The chain employs TRBV2 and TRBJ2-1, with D tentatively TRBD2 (6 bases). Trimming pared 7 bases from V and 5 bases from J, leaving 24 bases between. The germline CDR1 and CDR2 sequences are SNHLY and FYNNEI. The CDR3 covers 17 residues. CDR3 sequence reads: CASKLSTEARLDNEQFF. The CDR3 nucleotides read TGTGCCAGCAAGCTATCTACAGAGGCGAGACTAGACAATGAGCAGTTCTTC.

The chain uses TRBV25-1 and TRBJ2-1, with TRBD2 matching 11 bases. The junction had 8 bases not matched to a gene; V was cut back by 2 bases and J by 8 bases. Looked up from germline, CDR1 is MGHDK and CDR2 is SYGVNS. The CDR3 consists of 16 residues. This chain's CDR3 is CASSEGLAGGSYEQFF. DNA of the CDR3: TGTGCCAGCAGTGAAGGGCTAGCGGGAGGAAGTTATGAGCAGTTCTTC.

This clonotype was observed a handful of times. The rearrangement uses TRBV10-2 and TRBJ2-3; D may be TRBD1 (6 bases). Trimming took 6 bases from V and 0 from J, leaving 7 bases between them. The germline gives CDR1 WSHSY, CDR2 SAAADI. The CDR3 totals 13 residues. The CDR3 reads CASRQGSTDTQYF. For the CDR3, the DNA is TGCGCCAGCAGACAGGGAAGCACAGATACGCAGTATTTT.

This clonotype was detected a few times. The CDR3 is CASSFRGPTDTQYF. CDR3 nucleotides: TGTGCCAGCAGCTTTCGGGGACCCACAGATACGCAGTATTTT. The chain uses TRBV11-3 and TRBJ2-3; D could derive from TRBD1 or TRBD2 (5 bases each). Trimming removed 3 bases at V and 2 bases at J, with 9 bases between. The CDR3 runs 14 residues. Germline-derived CDR1 and CDR2 are SGHNT and YENEEA.

Many counts were recorded for this clonotype. J is TRBJ2-1 and V is TRBV7-9, with D possibly matching TRBD1 (6 bases). Germline V gives CDR1 SEHNR, CDR2 FQNEAQ (reference sequence). The germline V and J ends were trimmed by 1 base and 6 bases, with 10 bases remaining between them. The CDR3 length is 14 residues. The DNA of the CDR3 is TGTGCCAGCAGCTTAGTGGCAGGGGTCAATGAGCAGTTCTTC. This encodes CASSLVAGVNEQFF.

This clonotype showed up many times. The chain is built from TRBV14 and TRBJ1-2, with 7 nucleotides matching TRBD1. The CDR3 runs to 14 residues. The ends lost 4 bases at V and 2 bases at J; junction bases unmatched: 4. Germline values: CDR1 SGHDN, CDR2 FVKESK. CDR3 sequence (DNA): TGTGCCAGCAGCCCATCGACAGGGAACTATGGCTACACCTTC. It specifies CASSPSTGNYGYTF. Full variable domain (rest looked up from reference TRBV14 and TRBJ1-2): EAGVTQFPSHSVIEKGQTVTLRCDPISGHDNLYWYRRVMGKEIKFLLHFVKESKQDESGMPNNRFLAERTGGTYSTLKVQPAELEDSGVYFCASSPSTGNYGYTFGSGTRLTVV.

This clonotype was recorded many times. The chain combines TRBV5-1 with TRBJ2-3; D may be TRBD2 (6 bases). This CDR3 spans 12 amino acids. Germline lookup yields CDR1 SGHRS and CDR2 YFSETQ. V lost 5 bases, J lost 5 bases, and 9 bases lay in between. CDR3 bases: TGCGCCAGCAGATCGGAGGGAGATACGCAGTATTTT. It translates to CASRSEGDTQYF.

This chain connects TRBV18 to TRBJ1-6; 7 positions agree with TRBD1. Germline values: CDR1 KGHSH, CDR2 LQKENI. Germline trimming cut 5 bases from V and 0 bases from J; bases unmatched to any gene: 4. CDR3 size: 16 residues. CDR3 protein: CASSATGSSYNSPLHF. Here the CDR3 DNA reads TGTGCCAGCTCAGCGACAGGGAGCTCCTATAATTCACCCCTCCACTTT.

The J gene is TRBJ1-1, the V gene TRBV18; no definite D call. Deletions cut 0 bases from V and 0 bases from J, with 5 bases between. The CDR3 spans 14 residues. Germline CDR1 reads KGHSH; CDR2 reads LQKENI. The CDR3 DNA follows: TGTGCCAGCTCACCACCCTCTATGAACACTGAAGCTTTCTTT. Its protein product is CASSPPSMNTEAFF.

This clonotype was observed a handful of times. This chain joins TRBV18 and TRBJ2-7; the D is unclear. This CDR3 is built from 14 residues. V was trimmed by 3 bases and J by 5 bases, leaving 14 bases between them. CDR1 and CDR2 (germline): KGHSH, LQKENI. This CDR3 reads CASSPPARRNEQYF. CDR3 coding DNA: TGTGCCAGCTCACCGCCTGCGAGACGGAACGAGCAGTACTTC.

This clonotype was seen a handful of times. The V and J genes are TRBV28 and TRBJ2-7, with 11 bases fitting TRBD1. Germline CDR1 reads MDHEN; CDR2 reads SYDVKM. This CDR3 comprises 16 residues. With 6 bases clipped from V and 0 bases from J, the junction kept 7 bases outside the gene matches. The CDR3 DNA is TGTGCCAGCAGCCGGACAGGGGGCACTTACTCCTACGAGCAGTACTTC. Translated: CASSRTGGTYSYEQYF.

This clonotype was observed at least ten times. The chain carries TRBV7-9 and TRBJ2-1, with TRBD1 identical over 10 bases. There are 15 residues in the CDR3. Germline-derived CDR1 and CDR2 are SEHNR and FQNEAQ (reference sequence). J lost 11 bases, V lost 1 base, and 8 bases had no gene match. DNA for the CDR3: TGTGCCAGCAGCTTAGGACAGGGGGCTGCCCGGAAGCAGTTCTTC. Encoded protein: CASSLGQGAARKQFF.

This rearrangement joins TRBV28 to TRBJ1-2, with 7 bases identical to TRBD1. Per germline, CDR1 MDHEN and CDR2 SYDVKM. With 5 bases clipped from V and 6 bases from J, the junction kept 15 bases outside the gene matches. CDR3 size: 16 residues. For the CDR3, the DNA is TGTGCCAGCAGTCCCTCCACACCGGGACAGATACATGGCTACACCTTC. The encoded protein is CASSPSTPGQIHGYTF.